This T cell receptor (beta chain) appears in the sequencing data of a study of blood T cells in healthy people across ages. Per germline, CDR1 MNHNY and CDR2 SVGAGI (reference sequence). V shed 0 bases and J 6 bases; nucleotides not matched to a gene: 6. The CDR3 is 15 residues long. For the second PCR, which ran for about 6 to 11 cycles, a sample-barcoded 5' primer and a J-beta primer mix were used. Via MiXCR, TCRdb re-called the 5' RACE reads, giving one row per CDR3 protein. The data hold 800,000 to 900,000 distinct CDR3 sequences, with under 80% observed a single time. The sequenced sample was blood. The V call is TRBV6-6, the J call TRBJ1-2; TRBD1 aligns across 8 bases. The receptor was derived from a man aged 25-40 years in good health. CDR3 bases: TGTGCCAGCAGTTACTCTGGTGACAGGGGAAATGGCTACACCTTC. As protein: CASSYSGDRGNGYTF.